This passage covers 22 T cell receptor beta chains from one sample sequenced in a study of blood T cell repertoires in COVID-19. The table came from immunoSEQ multiplex PCR; TCRdb's copy has only in-frame clones and leaves some out. The sample consists of about 130,000 clones, about 80% of them appearing once. What was sequenced was peripheral blood. Receptor source: a woman between 45 and 65 years old with acute or convalescent COVID-19.

Only a few counts were recorded for this clone. The chain uses TRBV2 and TRBJ2-7, with TRBD2 identical over 8 bases. The ends lost 6 bases at V and 0 bases at J; junction bases unmatched: 4. CDR1 SNHLY and CDR2 FYNNEI come from the germline V gene. This CDR3 region has 14 residues. This CDR3 is CASRISGVSYEQYF. The CDR3 bases are TGTGCCAGCAGGATTAGCGGGGTCTCCTACGAGCAGTACTTC. Combining the CDR3 with reference TRBV2 and TRBJ2-7 gives the whole variable domain EPEVTQTPSHQVTQMGQEVILRCVPISNHLYFYWYRQILGQKVEFLVSFYNNEISEKSEIFDDQFSVERPDGSNFTLKIRSTKLEDSAMYFCASRISGVSYEQYFGPGTRLTVT.

The gene calls are TRBV2 and TRBJ1-1; the D gene is possibly TRBD1 (5 bases). Germline CDR1 and CDR2: SNHLY and FYNNEI. The CDR3 runs 13 residues. V lost 7 bases, J lost 2 bases, and 11 bases lay in between. CDR3 loop: CASTPGLNTEAFF. In DNA form, the CDR3 reads TGTGCCAGCACTCCGGGACTTAACACTGAAGCTTTCTTT.

The gene calls are TRBV11-2 and TRBJ2-5; a possible D gene is TRBD2 (7 bases). Trimming pared 4 bases from V and 5 bases from J, leaving 20 bases between. There are 16 residues in the CDR3. CDR1 is SGHAT and CDR2 is FQNNGV in the germline V gene. In DNA form, the CDR3 reads TGTGCCAGCAGCTCGACAGGACTAGTTCGATGGGAGACCCAGTACTTC. Translated, it gives CASSSTGLVRWETQYF.

The chain has TRBV18 and TRBJ1-3, with 7 nucleotides matching TRBD1. Germline values: CDR1 KGHSH, CDR2 LQKENI. The CDR3 is 17 amino acids. Germline trimming cut 3 bases from V and 6 bases from J; bases unmatched to any gene: 14. The CDR3 region is CASSPSQGQALSNTIYF. The DNA for the CDR3 is TGTGCCAGCTCACCCAGCCAAGGACAGGCCCTGTCAAACACCATATATTTT.

The genes are TRBV6-1 and TRBJ2-7; 9 nucleotides agree with TRBD2. Germline V gene lookup returns CDR1 MNHNS and CDR2 SASEGT. There are 17 residues in the CDR3. V was clipped by 1 base and J by 2 bases; unmatched bases: 9. CDR3 loop: CASSEGIGTSPTYEQYF. The CDR3 region has the DNA TGTGCCAGCAGTGAAGGCATCGGGACTAGCCCTACCTACGAGCAGTACTTC.

On this clone itself: This CDR3 is also generated by other DNA sequences in the sample. The chain links TRBV6-6 to TRBJ1-1; D unclear. This CDR3 region has 13 residues. Germline V CDR1 and CDR2: MNHNY, SVGAGI (reference sequence). Between the trimmed V and J ends, which lost 2 bases and 2 bases, there was a span of 6 bases. CDR3 loop: CASSYRSNTEAFF. For the CDR3, the DNA is TGTGCCAGCAGTTACCGGTCCAACACTGAAGCTTTCTTT.

The V and J genes are TRBV30 and TRBJ2-7; the D is unclear. Trimming took off 3 bases at V and 2 bases at J, with 8 bases between the two ends. The CDR3 consists of 12 residues. Germline V CDR1 and CDR2: GTSNPN, SVGIG (reference sequence). In DNA, the CDR3 is TGTGCCTGGAGGGTTGACACCTACGAGCAGTACTTC. Amino acids: CAWRVDTYEQYF.

The chain recombines TRBV12-3 or TRBV12-4 with TRBJ1-5; a possible D gene is TRBD1 (6 bases). The CDR3 runs 13 residues. The V gene lost 6 bases and the J gene lost 6 bases, with 12 bases spanning the gap. The CDR3 region is CASSFRGFQPQHF. The CDR3 DNA sequence: TGTGCCAGCAGCTTCAGGGGTTTTCAGCCCCAGCATTTT.

The chain is built from TRBV27 and TRBJ2-7; D is perhaps TRBD1 (5 bases). The CDR3 length is 16 residues. V was trimmed by 2 bases and J by 0 bases, leaving 14 bases between them. Per the germline V gene, CDR1 is MNHEY and CDR2 is SMNVEV (reference sequence). CDR3 sequence: CASSLGPTGDSYEQYF. In DNA, the CDR3 is TGTGCCAGCAGTTTAGGCCCAACAGGTGACTCCTACGAGCAGTACTTC.

This chain uses TRBV19 with TRBJ1-6, with 8 bases aligning to TRBD1. Germline V CDR1 and CDR2: LNHDA, SQIVND (reference sequence). The CDR3 loop spans 14 amino acids. V was pared by 7 bases and J by 9 bases, with 8 bases of the junction left unmatched. Written as DNA, the CDR3 is TGTGCCAGTACCATGGGACAGGCCGGTTCACCCCTCCACTTT. Translating it yields CASTMGQAGSPLHF.

This clone was detected a few times. The chain is built from TRBV24-1 and TRBJ2-7, with TRBD1 as a possible D gene (5 bases). The CDR3 is 15 residues long. The V end was cut by 2 bases, the J end by 2 bases, with 12 bases between. Germline V CDR1 and CDR2: KGHDR, SFDVKD. CDR3 in amino acids: CATSDSLGHTYEQYF. The CDR3 DNA is TGTGCCACCAGTGATTCTTTAGGACACACCTACGAGCAGTACTTC.

This chain connects TRBV29-1 to TRBJ1-2; D is ambiguous. The CDR3 contains 12 residues. The V and J ends lost 7 bases and 4 bases respectively, with 13 bases between them. Germline CDR1 reads SQVTM; CDR2 reads ANQGSEA. CDR3 DNA: TGCAGCGGAGAGCTTTTACGCTATGGCTACACCTTC. Translating gives CSGELLRYGYTF. Full variable domain (missing parts from reference TRBV29-1 and TRBJ1-2): SAVISQKPSRDICQRGTSLTIQCQVDSQVTMMFWYRQQPGQSLTLIATANQGSEATYESGFVIDKFPISRPNLTFSTLTVSNMSPEDSSIYLCSGELLRYGYTFGSGTRLTVV.

The chain links TRBV6-1 to TRBJ1-6, with TRBD1 identical over 8 bases. The CDR3 is 14 residues long. The V gene's germline CDR1 is MNHNS and CDR2 SASEGT. The V gene end was trimmed by 1 base and the J gene end by 14 bases; junction bases not matched to a gene: 7. The CDR3 nucleotides are TGTGCCAGCAGTGAAGGAGGACAGGGTAGTACCCTCCACTTT. Translated: CASSEGGQGSTLHF.

The V call is TRBV10-3, the J call TRBJ1-2; D is perhaps TRBD1 (6 bases). This CDR3 comprises 14 residues. The germline V gene has CDR1 ENHRY and CDR2 SYGVKD. Trimming took off 3 bases at V and 3 bases at J, with 11 bases between the two ends. The CDR3 region is CAISERGGDYGYTF. The CDR3 DNA follows: TGTGCCATCAGTGAAAGAGGGGGGGACTATGGCTACACCTTC.

The V and J genes are TRBV11-2 and TRBJ1-2; D possibly corresponds to TRBD1 (6 bases). The CDR3 is made up of 14 amino acids. The V end was cut by 5 bases, the J end by 4 bases, with 14 bases between. Germline lookup yields CDR1 SGHAT and CDR2 FQNNGV. The CDR3 spells CASSQGWDAYGYTF. The CDR3 DNA follows: TGTGCCAGCAGCCAGGGGTGGGACGCCTATGGCTACACCTTC.

The table lists this clone with a count of one. V and J are TRBV3-1 (or the pseudogene TRBV3-2) and TRBJ1-2; D possibly corresponds to TRBD1 (5 bases). The CDR3 runs to 13 residues. Deletions cut 1 base from V and 6 bases from J, with 9 bases between. Per the germline V gene, CDR1 is LGHDT and CDR2 is YNNKEL (reference sequence). CDR3: CASSQARGDGYTF. The CDR3 nucleotides are TGTGCCAGCAGCCAAGCGCGGGGCGATGGCTACACCTTC.

This rearrangement joins TRBV5-4 to TRBJ2-7, with D maybe TRBD1 (6 bases). Germline loops: CDR1 SGHNT, CDR2 YYREEE (reference sequence). This CDR3 comprises 15 residues. V was cut by 4 bases and J by 2 bases, with 16 bases left in between. The CDR3 region is CASSPDSTKTYEQYF. Here the CDR3 DNA reads TGTGCCAGCAGCCCGGACAGTACCAAGACCTACGAGCAGTACTTC. The entire variable domain, with the rest obtained from reference TRBV5-4 and TRBJ2-7, is as follows: ETGVTQSPTHLIKTRGQQVTLRCSSQSGHNTVSWYQQALGQGPQFIFQYYREEENGRGNFPPRFSGLQFPNYSSELNVNALELDDSALYLCASSPDSTKTYEQYFGPGTRLTVT.

The V and J genes are TRBV5-1 and TRBJ2-3, with TRBD2 identical over 16 bases. Germline assignment: CDR1 SGHRS and CDR2 YFSETQ. J was trimmed by 6 bases and V by 4 bases; bases with no gene match: 8. This CDR3 is built from 17 residues. The CDR3 nucleotides are TGCGCCAGCAGCCTCGGGACTAGCGGGGGGGCCATGGATACGCAGTATTTT. Its translation is CASSLGTSGGAMDTQYF. Together with reference TRBV5-1 and TRBJ2-3, the CDR3 gives the full variable domain: KAGVTQTPRYLIKTRGQQVTLSCSPISGHRSVSWYQQTPGQGLQFLFEYFSETQRNKGNFPGRFSGRQFSNSRSEMNVSTLELGDSALYLCASSLGTSGGAMDTQYFGPGTRLTVL.

The V and J genes are TRBV18 and TRBJ1-5, with 11 bases aligning to TRBD1. J was trimmed by 2 bases and V by 3 bases; bases with no gene match: 9. This CDR3 has 18 amino acids. The V gene's germline CDR1 is KGHSH and CDR2 LQKENI. This chain's CDR3 is CASSPGQGVVSGNQPQHF. CDR3 coding DNA: TGTGCCAGCTCACCGGGACAGGGGGTTGTGAGTGGCAATCAGCCCCAGCATTTT.

This clone was detected only a few times. The sample has other DNA sequences that encode this CDR3 too. This chain joins TRBV4-1 and TRBJ2-2, with 8 bases that match TRBD1. J was trimmed by 2 bases and V by 5 bases; bases with no gene match: 1. This CDR3 is built from 14 residues. Germline loops: CDR1 MGHRA, CDR2 YSYEKL. In DNA, the CDR3 is TGCGCCAGCAGCGACAGGGGTAACACCGGGGAGCTGTTTTTT. The encoded protein is CASSDRGNTGELFF.

This clone was seen a few times. The chain employs TRBV12-5 and TRBJ1-2, with 8 bases fitting TRBD1. The ends lost 1 base at V and 4 bases at J; junction bases unmatched: 5. The CDR3 is made up of 15 amino acids. Germline V gene lookup returns CDR1 LGHNT and CDR2 FRNRAP. The CDR3 loop reads CASGLADREAYGYTF. In DNA form, the CDR3 reads TGTGCTAGTGGTTTGGCGGACAGGGAGGCCTATGGCTACACCTTC.

This clone was recorded once. The chain couples TRBV30 to TRBJ2-7; TRBD2 agrees at 8 bases. This CDR3 is 16 amino acids long. Germline trimming cut 2 bases from V and 3 bases from J; bases unmatched to any gene: 12. CDR1 and CDR2 from the germline V gene are GTSNPN and SVGIG (reference sequence). The CDR3 DNA is TGTGCCTGGAGTCGGACCGGGACTAGAGGATTCTACGAGCAGTACTTC. Protein sequence: CAWSRTGTRGFYEQYF.